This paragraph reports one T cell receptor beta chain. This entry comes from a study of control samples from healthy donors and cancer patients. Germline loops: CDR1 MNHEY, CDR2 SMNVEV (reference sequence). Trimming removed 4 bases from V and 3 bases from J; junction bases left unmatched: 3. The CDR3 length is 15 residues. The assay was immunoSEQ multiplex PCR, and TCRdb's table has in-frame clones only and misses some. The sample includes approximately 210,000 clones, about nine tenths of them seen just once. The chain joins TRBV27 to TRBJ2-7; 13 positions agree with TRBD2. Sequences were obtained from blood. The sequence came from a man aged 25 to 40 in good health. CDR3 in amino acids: CASSSLAGGYYEQYF. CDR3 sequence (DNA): TGTGCCAGCAGTTCACTAGCGGGGGGGTACTACGAGCAGTACTTC.